The rows below give T cell receptor beta chains drawn from one sample of a study of T-cell reconstitution after alpha-beta-depleted transplantation in children. TCRdb passed the PCR reads through MiXCR, listing each CDR3 protein once. This table holds more than 400,000 distinct CDR3 sequences, 43% found once. The specimen was PBMCs, collected before TCRalphabeta/CD19-depleted stem cell transplant. The receptors come from a girl aged 2-10 years with aplastic anemia, due to receive a stem cell transplant. The CDR3 runs from the conserved cysteine through the conserved F or W. D genes are given only for firm matches. Expanded clones get a size class; other rows say once, few or many, or leave the size out.

j_call v_call d_call clone_size cdr3_aa cdr3_nt
TRBJ2-7 TRBV20-1 TRBD1 few CSVNTGTGDSYEQYF TGCAGTGTTAACACCGGGACAGGGGACAGCTACGAGCAGTACTTC
TRBJ2-5 TRBV7-9 NA NA CASSRPGQIRETQYF TGTGCCAGCAGTAGACCGGGACAAATCCGAGAGACCCAGTACTTC
TRBJ2-7 TRBV6-1 NA few CASSESGTYEQYF TGTGCCAGCAGTGAATCAGGGACCTACGAGCAGTACTTC
TRBJ1-4 TRBV20-1 NA few CSASLGVSEKLFF TGCAGTGCTTCTTTGGGGGTATCGGAAAAACTGTTTTTT
TRBJ2-5 TRBV20-1 NA NA CSARVPVQSPKRETQYF TGCAGTGCTAGAGTCCCGGTACAGAGCCCCAAGAGGGAAACCCAGTACTTC
TRBJ2-1 TRBV20-1 TRBD2 NA CSAKKREGSYNEQFF TGCAGTGCAAAAAAGCGGGAGGGCTCCTACAATGAGCAGTTCTTC
TRBJ1-1 TRBV5-6 NA NA CASSHQQGRGNTEAFF TGTGCCAGCAGCCACCAACAGGGAAGGGGGAACACTGAAGCTTTCTTT
TRBJ2-7 TRBV7-2 TRBD2 few CASKRYSLAGEYYEQYF TGTGCCAGCAAAAGATACTCGTTAGCGGGGGAATACTACGAGCAGTACTTC
TRBJ1-2 TRBV28 NA NA CASSQASYGYTF TGTGCCAGCAGTCAAGCGAGCTATGGCTACACCTTC
TRBJ2-7 TRBV5-1 NA few CASSLGRASYEQYF TGCGCCAGCAGCTTGGGGAGGGCCTCCTACGAGCAGTACTTC
TRBJ1-2 TRBV4-2 NA few CASSQDNLNYGYTF TGTGCCAGCAGCCAGGACAATCTTAACTATGGCTACACCTTC
TRBJ2-3 TRBV6-1 NA NA CASRDLTRFSDTQYF TGTGCCAGCAGGGACTTAACTAGATTTTCAGATACGCAGTATTTT
TRBJ1-4 TRBV7-2 NA many CASTFGGELNEKLFF TGTGCCAGCACCTTTGGAGGGGAACTAAACGAAAAACTGTTTTTT
TRBJ1-1 TRBV6-5 NA NA CASSYQTPGLGSGNTEAFF TGTGCCAGCAGTTACCAAACCCCAGGGTTGGGTTCTGGGAACACTGAAGCTTTCTTT
TRBJ2-5 TRBV12-3/TRBV12-4 NA NA CASRDGQGGVTQYF TGTGCCAGCAGAGACGGACAGGGAGGGGTGACCCAGTACTTC
TRBJ2-3 TRBV28 NA NA CASFQRPSTDTQYF TGTGCCAGCTTCCAGCGGCCTAGCACAGATACGCAGTATTTT
TRBJ1-6 TRBV5-1 NA NA CASSLTAGSGSPLHF TGCGCCAGCAGCTTAACGGCGGGGAGCGGGTCACCCCTCCACTTT
TRBJ1-1 TRBV5-1 NA NA CASSLLGIEAFF TGCGCCAGCAGCTTGTTGGGCATAGAAGCTTTCTTT
TRBJ2-7 TRBV4-1 TRBD1 NA CASSQEQGQGMNKYF TGCGCCAGCAGCCAAGAACAGGGACAGGGGATGAACAAGTACTTC
TRBJ1-5 TRBV20-1 NA NA CSASPDSDQPQHF TGCAGTGCCAGTCCAGACAGTGATCAGCCCCAGCATTTT
TRBJ2-5 TRBV5-6 NA many CASTLRRAVETQYF TGTGCCAGCACCTTAAGGAGGGCGGTGGAGACCCAGTACTTC
TRBJ1-1 TRBV7-2 NA NA CASSLFGNTEAFF TGTGCCAGCAGCTTATTTGGCAACACTGAAGCTTTCTTT
TRBJ2-3 TRBV5-1 NA NA CASSFRGQTAGSTDTQYF TGCGCCAGCAGCTTTCGAGGACAGACTGCAGGAAGCACAGATACGCAGTATTTT
TRBJ1-4 TRBV27 NA few CASSFDPPLGNEKLFF TGTGCCAGCAGTTTTGACCCCCCCCTTGGGAATGAAAAACTGTTTTTT
TRBJ1-3 TRBV9 NA NA CASSVGGTIYF TGTGCCAGCAGCGTAGGGGGCACCATATATTTT
TRBJ2-1 TRBV6-1 TRBD1 NA CASRATGTGGRNEQFF TGTGCCAGCAGGGCGACCGGGACAGGGGGGAGGAATGAGCAGTTCTTC
TRBJ2-7 TRBV6-1 NA NA CASSRQSQSYEQYF TGTGCCAGCAGTCGACAGTCCCAATCCTACGAGCAGTACTTC
TRBJ2-2 TRBV10-3 TRBD1 few CAISEKTGLYGELFF TGTGCCATCAGTGAGAAGACAGGGCTGTACGGGGAGCTGTTTTTT
TRBJ1-5 TRBV29-1 TRBD1 few CSAWTGHSNQPQHF TGCAGCGCCTGGACAGGACATAGCAATCAGCCCCAGCATTTT
TRBJ2-3 TRBV6-5 NA few CASSYSNIIHSTDTQYF TGTGCCAGCAGTTACTCGAATATTATCCATAGCACAGATACGCAGTATTTT
TRBJ2-4 TRBV10-2 TRBD2 NA CASSQLAVAKNIQYF TGCGCCAGCAGCCAACTAGCGGTAGCCAAAAACATTCAGTACTTC
TRBJ2-3 TRBV5-5 TRBD2 NA CASNRGGPYTDTQYF TGTGCCAGCAATCGCGGGGGGCCTTACACAGATACGCAGTATTTT
TRBJ1-1 TRBV5-1 NA NA CASSLHYGTRNTEAFF TGCGCCAGCAGCTTGCATTATGGGACACGGAACACTGAAGCTTTCTTT
TRBJ2-1 TRBV7-7 TRBD2 NA CASSPKASGGPSPYNEQFF TGTGCCAGCAGCCCCAAGGCTAGCGGGGGACCTTCCCCCTACAATGAGCAGTTCTTC
TRBJ2-3 TRBV20-1 TRBD2 NA CSALLAGVTDTQYF TGCAGTGCCCTCCTAGCGGGGGTCACAGATACGCAGTATTTT
TRBJ2-3 TRBV7-2 NA few CASSLYRTSPDTQYF TGTGCCAGCAGCTTATATCGGACATCTCCGGATACGCAGTATTTT
TRBJ1-3 TRBV12-3/TRBV12-4 NA NA CASSPYVGRTSGNTIYF TGTGCCAGCAGTCCTTACGTAGGCCGGACCTCTGGAAACACCATATATTTT
TRBJ1-6 TRBV5-1 NA NA CASSLDGGRNSPLHF TGCGCCAGCAGCTTGGACGGGGGGAGGAATTCACCCCTCCACTTT
TRBJ1-1 TRBV12-3/TRBV12-4 NA many CASSWGPPNTEAFF TGTGCCAGCAGTTGGGGCCCACCCAACACTGAAGCTTTCTTT
TRBJ2-5 TRBV5-1 NA NA CASSFIASAEETQYF TGCGCCAGCAGCTTCATCGCTAGTGCGGAAGAGACCCAGTACTTC
TRBJ2-3 TRBV7-2 NA once CASRRSLSFTDTQYF TGTGCCAGCAGACGATCCCTTTCATTCACAGATACGCAGTATTTT
TRBJ2-7 TRBV29-1 NA few CSVLREGAYEQYF TGCAGCGTTCTCCGGGAAGGGGCCTACGAGCAGTACTTC
TRBJ2-7 TRBV7-8 TRBD2 NA CASSLLGLAGYEQYF TGTGCCAGCAGCTTACTCGGTCTAGCGGGCTACGAGCAGTACTTC
TRBJ2-1 TRBV20-1 TRBD2 many CSPLFAGGSYNEQFF TGCAGTCCTCTGTTTGCGGGAGGATCCTACAATGAGCAGTTCTTC
TRBJ1-2 TRBV18 TRBD1 NA CASSPTGQGIDGYTF TGTGCCAGCTCACCGACGGGACAGGGAATCGATGGCTACACCTTC
TRBJ2-7 TRBV5-1 NA NA CASRGDTYEQYF TGCGCCAGCCGGGGGGACACCTACGAGCAGTACTTC
TRBJ1-4 TRBV4-1 NA NA CASSQEGGTNEKLFF TGCGCCAGCAGCCAAGAGGGCGGAACTAATGAAAAACTGTTTTTT
TRBJ2-3 TRBV20-1 NA NA CSAPRQISTDTQYF TGCAGTGCTCCCAGACAGATTAGCACAGATACGCAGTATTTT
TRBJ2-5 TRBV18 NA few CASLGEGEETQYF TGTGCCAGCCTGGGAGAGGGAGAAGAGACCCAGTACTTC
TRBJ1-1 TRBV5-1 TRBD1 few CASSPDRDAEAFF TGCGCCAGCAGCCCGGACAGGGACGCTGAAGCTTTCTTT
TRBJ2-1 TRBV27 NA NA CASSRPTGHQFF TGTGCCAGCAGTAGGCCGACAGGACATCAGTTCTTC
TRBJ2-1 TRBV5-4 TRBD1 NA CASSQDRHNEQFF TGTGCCAGCAGCCAGGACAGGCACAATGAGCAGTTCTTC
TRBJ2-3 TRBV7-2 NA few CASRPAKDTQYF TGTGCCAGCAGGCCCGCAAAAGATACGCAGTATTTT